Listed here is a single T cell receptor (beta chain). Its antigen is not identified. The data were taken from a study of CD8 T cells in ankylosing spondylitis. Findings and limits, study-wide: CD8+ by phenotype, disease-linked clones were relatively rare in peripheral blood.

TCRdb called the 5' RACE reads again in MiXCR, with one record for every CDR3 protein. The data hold hundreds of thousands of distinct CDR3 sequences, with 8.6% observed a single time. The CDR3 has 13 residues. Trimming cost V 6 bases and J 10 bases, with 16 bases left between them. The sequenced sample was blood, either unsorted or a sorted T cell fraction (not recorded which). The clonotype originates from a male donor with ankylosing spondylitis or in good health (not recorded which). The chain has TRBV12-3 or TRBV12-4 and TRBJ2-1, with D tentatively TRBD1 (6 bases). CDR3 in amino acids: CASSPLTGNEQFF. The CDR3, as DNA: TGTGCCAGCAGCCCACTAACAGGGAACGAGCAGTTCTTC.